This T cell receptor beta chain came from a study of cytomegalovirus exposure and HLA in healthy donors. Turning to the study itself: Some 85 million unique TCRs from HLA-typed donors were held in an early data release.

PCR employed 60 Vbeta and 13 Jbeta primers. Here immunoSEQ multiplex PCR was the method, and the copy in TCRdb shows in-frame clones only, minus some. Among roughly 100,000 clones listed, approximately 82% were seen once. Unmatched junction bases numbered 8, after V lost 5 bases and J lost 2 bases. This CDR3 is built from 16 residues. Germline lookup yields CDR1 SGHTA and CDR2 FQGNSA. Study results and limitations: Later analysis revealed greater clonal expansion in HLA-associated TCR beta chains than in equally common others. The study carried out a later analysis of TCR beta sequences. It associated around 17,000 of them with specific HLA alleles at a false discovery rate of 0.05. In presence/absence analyses, roughly uniform sequencing depth across donors was assumed.

This clone has a handful of counts. Antigen unknown. This chain uses TRBV7-2 with TRBJ2-1; 8 bases align to TRBD2. The receptor was derived from a man aged 35 to 55 in good health and CMV-seronegative. Sequencing was done on a sample of PBMCs. This CDR3 is CASSTSAGGAYNEQFF. The CDR3 region has the DNA TGTGCCAGCAGCACTAGTGCGGGGGGCGCCTACAATGAGCAGTTCTTC.